The 26 T cell receptor beta chains in this list originate from one sample, sequenced in a study of blood T cell repertoires in COVID-19. This table comes from immunoSEQ multiplex PCR, and its TCRdb copy is limited to in-frame clones, with some not included. The sample records 30,000 or so clones, 82% being singletons. The source material was peripheral blood. These receptors all stem from a man older than 75 with active or convalescent COVID-19.

DNA for the CDR3: TGTGCCAGCAGCCCGGGACTGGTGGCTGGGGCCAACGTCCTGACTTTC. This encodes CASSPGLVAGANVLTF. The V call is TRBV9, the J call TRBJ2-6; TRBD2 might be the D (6 bases). This CDR3 contains 16 residues. V was clipped by 4 bases and J by 2 bases, with 13 bases between them. Germline CDR1 reads SGDLS; CDR2 reads YYNGEE.

This clone was counted between two and nine times. The rearrangement links TRBV24-1 to TRBJ1-2; TRBD1 agrees at 7 bases. Trimming cost V 11 bases and J 2 bases; bases outside gene matches: 10. The CDR3 is made up of 14 amino acids. Germline-derived CDR1 and CDR2 are KGHDR and SFDVKD. CDR3 coding DNA: TGTGCCATCCGCGGGACAGATCTAAACTATGGCTACACCTTC. Translation gives CAIRGTDLNYGYTF.

In this sample, this clone turned up a few times. The V gene is TRBV30, the J gene TRBJ1-6, with TRBD1 matching over 7 bases. Germline-derived CDR1 and CDR2 are GTSNPN and SVGIG (reference sequence). Trimming at V came to 3 bases and at J to 9 bases, leaving 5 bases not matched to a gene. CDR3 length: 13 amino acids. The CDR3 sequence: CAWRGQRSSPLHF. CDR3 coding DNA: TGTGCCTGGAGGGGACAGAGGAGTTCACCCCTCCACTTT.

V usage is TRBV9 and J usage is TRBJ2-7; 10 nucleotides agree with TRBD1. Germline V lookup: CDR1 SGDLS, CDR2 YYNGEE. J was trimmed by 4 bases and V by 0 bases; bases with no gene match: 1. CDR3 size: 14 residues. The CDR3 DNA reads as TGTGCCAGCAGCGTAGGGGACAGGGGTTACGAGCAGTACTTC. Translation: CASSVGDRGYEQYF.

The chain uses TRBV11-1 and TRBJ2-7, with D maybe TRBD2 (5 bases). Per the germline V gene, CDR1 is SGHAT and CDR2 is FQDESV (reference sequence). This CDR3 comprises 12 residues. Trimming cost V 5 bases and J 5 bases, with 10 bases left between them. The CDR3 protein is CASSTGVHEQYF. For the CDR3, the DNA is TGTGCCAGCAGCACCGGGGTACACGAGCAGTACTTC.

The J gene is TRBJ2-5, the V gene TRBV11-1; no definite D call. The V end lost 2 bases, the J end lost 5 bases, and 6 bases lay between the germline ends. Germline V gene sequence: CDR1 SGHAT, CDR2 FQDESV (reference sequence). The CDR3 consists of 12 residues. The chain's CDR3 is CASSLFSETQYF. The CDR3 nucleotides read TGTGCCAGCAGCTTATTTTCTGAGACCCAGTACTTC.

This clone was seen once. The chain combines TRBV18 with TRBJ2-1; 7 bases match TRBD1. The CDR3 extends over 16 amino acids. J lost 6 bases, V lost 5 bases, and 13 bases had no gene match. The germline CDR1 and CDR2 sequences are KGHSH and LQKENI. The CDR3 loop reads CASSSSTGVVGNEQFF. For the CDR3, the DNA is TGTGCCAGCTCATCTTCCACAGGGGTCGTCGGCAATGAGCAGTTCTTC.

This clone has more than one count but fewer than ten. The chain employs TRBV10-3 and TRBJ2-1; 7 nucleotides match TRBD2. There are 17 residues in the CDR3. V lost 0 bases, J lost 8 bases, and 13 bases stayed unmatched. The V gene's germline CDR1 is ENHRY and CDR2 SYGVKD. CDR3 DNA sequence: TGTGCCATCAGTGAGTCTTGGACTAGAGAAGAAGTAGATGAGCAGTTCTTC. Protein product: CAISESWTREEVDEQFF.

The chain joins TRBV27 to TRBJ2-7, with D possibly being TRBD2 (6 bases). The CDR3 is 14 residues long. V gave up 3 bases and J gave up 3 bases, with 12 bases separating them. The germline V gene encodes CDR1 MNHEY and CDR2 SMNVEV (reference sequence). The CDR3 here is CASSLGSGYYEQYF. The DNA of the CDR3 is TGTGCCAGCAGTTTGGGTAGCGGCTACTACGAGCAGTACTTC.

V is TRBV5-1 and J is TRBJ1-2; 7 bases fit TRBD1. Germline trimming cut 2 bases from V and 5 bases from J; bases unmatched to any gene: 9. Germline CDR1 is SGHRS and CDR2 is YFSETQ. The CDR3 covers 15 residues. This CDR3 reads CASSLRTGASYGYTF. CDR3 in DNA: TGCGCCAGCAGCTTACGGACAGGCGCCTCTTATGGCTACACCTTC.

The chain links TRBV9 to TRBJ2-5, with 10 bases aligning to TRBD1. Losses at the gene ends were 2 bases for V and 7 bases for J; bases not matched to a gene: 2. Germline CDR1 and CDR2: SGDLS and YYNGEE. The CDR3 totals 13 residues. The CDR3 sequence: CASSVGQGRTQYF. In nucleotides, the CDR3 is TGTGCCAGCAGCGTGGGACAGGGGAGGACCCAGTACTTC.

The chain couples TRBV11-2 to TRBJ1-1, with TRBD1 matching 10 bases. Germline assignment: CDR1 SGHAT and CDR2 FQNNGV. The J segment lost 6 bases and the V segment lost 5 bases, leaving 3 bases of the junction unmatched. The CDR3 is made up of 13 amino acids. The CDR3 is CASSPDRGPEAFF. The CDR3 region has the DNA TGTGCCAGCAGCCCCGACAGGGGGCCTGAAGCTTTCTTT.

The V gene is TRBV4-2, the J gene TRBJ2-7; D gene ambiguous. Germline V gene sequence: CDR1 LGHNA, CDR2 YNFKEQ. Trimming took off 3 bases at V and 1 base at J, with 16 bases between the two ends. The CDR3 is made up of 16 amino acids. The CDR3 coding sequence is TGTGCCAGCAGCCAGCCCGCTGGTGCAACTTCCTACGAGCAGTACTTC. It is translated as CASSQPAGATSYEQYF.

This clone has just a few counts. The rearrangement uses TRBV30 and TRBJ1-6; 9 bases are a match to TRBD1. This CDR3 region has 17 residues. CDR1 GTSNPN and CDR2 SVGIG come from the germline V gene (reference sequence). V lost 0 bases to trimming and J lost 7 bases; unmatched junction nucleotides: 10. The CDR3 loop reads CAWSVDRGVSYNSPLHF. The CDR3 nucleotides read TGTGCCTGGAGTGTGGACAGGGGAGTTAGTTACAATTCACCCCTCCACTTT.

The chain is built from TRBV7-9 and TRBJ1-1; D possibly corresponds to TRBD1 (5 bases). CDR1 is SEHNR, CDR2 FQNEAQ, per germline (reference sequence). V was clipped by 0 bases and J by 2 bases, with 13 bases between them. CDR3 size: 16 residues. CDR3 amino acids: CASSLALGLANTEAFF. The DNA for the CDR3 is TGTGCCAGCAGCTTAGCGTTGGGACTTGCCAACACTGAAGCTTTCTTT.

The chain couples TRBV28 to TRBJ1-1, with D possibly matching TRBD1 (5 bases). Trimming took off 3 bases at V and 5 bases at J, with 13 bases between the two ends. The length of the CDR3 is 14 residues. Germline V gene sequence: CDR1 MDHEN, CDR2 SYDVKM. The CDR3 DNA reads TGTGCCAGCAGTTTGTGGGGGGTTAAAACTGAAGCTTTCTTT. Amino acid sequence: CASSLWGVKTEAFF.

This chain connects TRBV4-1 to TRBJ1-1; no definite D call. The length of the CDR3 is 15 residues. V was trimmed by 3 bases and J by 1 base, leaving 12 bases between them. Germline V gene data show CDR1 as MGHRA and CDR2 as YSYEKL. CDR3 loop: CASSQGSLQNTEAFF. CDR3 DNA sequence: TGCGCCAGCAGCCAGGGTAGCCTACAGAACACTGAAGCTTTCTTT.

With respect to this clone: Other nucleotide sequences from this sample produce the same CDR3. V and J are TRBV4-3 and TRBJ2-7; D may be TRBD2 (6 bases). V was clipped by 1 base and J by 0 bases, with 10 bases between them. This CDR3 region has 15 residues. CDR1 is LGHNA and CDR2 is YSLEER in the germline V gene. The CDR3 bases are TGCGCCAGCAGCCAAGGAGCGGGTAGCTCCTACGAGCAGTACTTC. Translated, it gives CASSQGAGSSYEQYF.

V usage is TRBV2 and J usage is TRBJ1-4, with D maybe TRBD1 (5 bases). Germline V gives CDR1 SNHLY, CDR2 FYNNEI. Trimming took 3 bases from V and 8 from J, leaving 13 bases between them. The CDR3 is 14 amino acids. CDR3 residues: CASSESQGGEKLFF. CDR3 DNA: TGTGCCAGCAGTGAGTCGCAGGGCGGCGAAAAACTGTTTTTT.

The chain joins TRBV5-1 to TRBJ1-6; perhaps TRBD1 as D (6 bases). With 4 bases removed from V and 9 bases from J, the gap between germline ends came to 17 bases. The CDR3 length is 15 residues. Germline CDR1 and CDR2: SGHRS and YFSETQ. The CDR3 protein is CASSQREQGGSPLHF. The CDR3 bases are TGCGCCAGCAGCCAGAGGGAGCAAGGGGGTTCACCCCTCCACTTT.

V usage is TRBV10-3 and J usage is TRBJ2-1; D is uncertain. The CDR3 runs 15 residues. Looked up from germline, CDR1 is ENHRY and CDR2 is SYGVKD. V lost 3 bases, J lost 0 bases, and 9 bases lay in between. The CDR3 region is CAISDSRSSYNEQFF. CDR3 in DNA: TGTGCCATCAGTGATTCCCGGAGCTCCTACAATGAGCAGTTCTTC.

The chain employs TRBV29-1 and TRBJ2-7, with 9 positions matching TRBD1. Germline lookup yields CDR1 SQVTM and CDR2 ANQGSEA. V was clipped by 7 bases and J by 6 bases; unmatched bases: 10. There are 13 residues in the CDR3. The CDR3 region has the DNA TGCAGCGGCTCGGACAGGGGTCTGGCCGAGCAGTACTTC. Amino acids: CSGSDRGLAEQYF.

The V call is TRBV4-3, the J call TRBJ1-6; D gene uncertain. Trimming cost V 0 bases and J 7 bases, with 4 bases left between them. Germline assignment: CDR1 LGHNA and CDR2 YSLEER. CDR3 length: 13 residues. For the CDR3, the DNA is TGCGCCAGCAGCCAAGAATTAAATTCACCCCTCCACTTT. Residues: CASSQELNSPLHF.

The chain links TRBV6-4 to TRBJ2-1; D might be TRBD2 (6 bases). V was shortened by 3 bases and J by 9 bases, with 12 bases between the two germline ends. The CDR3 loop spans 13 amino acids. Germline V gene lookup returns CDR1 MRHNA and CDR2 SNTAGT. The CDR3 nucleotides read TGTGCCAGCAGTGAAACACACGGGGGTGAGCAGTTCTTC. The encoded protein is CASSETHGGEQFF.

V usage is TRBV4-2 and J usage is TRBJ2-2, with D perhaps TRBD1 (6 bases). Germline V gene lookup returns CDR1 LGHNA and CDR2 YNFKEQ. The CDR3 consists of 15 residues. Trimming removed 5 bases from V and 8 bases from J, with 18 bases in between. The CDR3, as DNA: TGTGCCAGCAGCTTCGCCGCCGGGCAGGGGGGGGAGCTGTTTTTT. Protein product: CASSFAAGQGGELFF.

The chain employs TRBV7-9 and TRBJ2-1; 12 bases are a match to TRBD2. Per the germline V gene, CDR1 is SEHNR and CDR2 is FQNEAQ (reference sequence). The CDR3 extends over 17 amino acids. The V segment lost 5 bases and the J segment 0 bases; nucleotides outside the gene matches: 5. DNA of the CDR3: TGTGCCAGCAGCAGACTAGCGGGAGACCTCTCCTACAATGAGCAGTTCTTC. The encoded protein is CASSRLAGDLSYNEQFF.